The rows below give T cell receptor beta chains drawn from one sample of a study of cytomegalovirus exposure and HLA in healthy donors. The method was immunoSEQ multiplex PCR; TCRdb's version includes in-frame clones alone and lacks a portion of them. The sample lists about 130,000 clones, around 80% occurring once. Sequenced input: PBMCs. The receptor source for this set is a man in his fifties or sixties in good health and CMV-seronegative. CDR3s include the opening cysteine and the closing phenylalanine or tryptophan. The D gene is left open where the match is weak. Clone size is given for some rows only: seen once, a few or many times, or a class if the clone is expanded.

.	TRBV7-2	.	TRBJ2-2	TGTGCCAGCAGACTCTATAGCGGCACCGGGGAGCTGTTTTTT	CASRLYSGTGELFF
.	TRBV7-9	once	TRBJ2-2	TGTGCCAGCAGCTTACAGGGGAAGGGCACCGGGGAGCTGTTTTTT	CASSLQGKGTGELFF
.	TRBV9	.	TRBJ1-1	TGTGCCAGCAGCAGAGACAAATCCACTGAAGCTTTCTTT	CASSRDKSTEAFF
TRBD1	TRBV4-3	few	TRBJ1-6	TGCGCCAGCAGCCAAGATCACAGGGGGCTTAATGTACTCCACTTT	CASSQDHRGLNVLHF
TRBD1	TRBV28	.	TRBJ1-5	TGTGCCAGCAGCCCTTATTCAGGACAGGGAATTCAGCCCCAGCATTTT	CASSPYSGQGIQPQHF
TRBD2	TRBV7-9	.	TRBJ2-2	TGTGCCAGCAGCTTATTAGCGGGGGAATCCAACACCGGGGAGCTGTTTTTT	CASSLLAGESNTGELFF
.	TRBV5-1	.	TRBJ2-1	TGCGCCAGCAGCGCCACAGCGGCCGAGCAGTTCTTC	CASSATAAEQFF
.	TRBV19	.	TRBJ2-1	TGTGCCAGTGGTCACCGGGACACCAAACCGGCAAGCTCCTACAATGAGCAGTTCTTC	CASGHRDTKPASSYNEQFF
.	TRBV7-9	.	TRBJ2-7	TGTGCCAGCAGTTTGGGCGGGGGCCACGAGCAGTACTTC	CASSLGGGHEQYF
.	TRBV25-1	.	TRBJ2-1	TGTGCCAGCAGTGACCCGGGACTCTCCTATGAGCAGTTCTTC	CASSDPGLSYEQFF
.	TRBV14	.	TRBJ1-1	TGTGCCAGCAGCCCAGAAAACAGGGACACTGAAGCTTTCTTT	CASSPENRDTEAFF
.	TRBV6-1	.	TRBJ1-1	TGTGCCAGCAGTGAAGCCCGGGTCATGAACACTGAAGCTTTCTTT	CASSEARVMNTEAFF
.	TRBV7-9	.	TRBJ2-7	TGTGCCAGCAGATCGCAGGGTTACGAGCAGTACTTC	CASRSQGYEQYF
.	TRBV18	.	TRBJ1-1	TGTGCCAGCTCACCATTACAGGAGAACACTGAAGCTTTCTTT	CASSPLQENTEAFF
TRBD1	TRBV2	.	TRBJ2-7	TGTGCCAGCAAAGACAGGGGACCCTACGAGCAGTACTTC	CASKDRGPYEQYF
.	TRBV5-1	.	TRBJ2-7	TGCGCCAGCAGAGTCGATTACAGGGAGACCTACGAGCAGTACTTC	CASRVDYRETYEQYF
.	TRBV9	.	TRBJ1-4	TGTGCCAGCAGCGTAGAGGGGGGGGGCGATGAAAAACTGTTTTTT	CASSVEGGGDEKLFF
.	TRBV9	.	TRBJ1-2	TGTGCCAGCAGCGTTGGCCGCACAGTGCTTAACTATGGCTACACCTTC	CASSVGRTVLNYGYTF
.	TRBV10-2	.	TRBJ2-7	TGCGCCAGCAGTGAGTCGGCAGGGCCGGCCTACGAGCAGTACTTC	CASSESAGPAYEQYF
.	TRBV30	.	TRBJ1-6	TGTGCCTATCGAAATGGCGGGAATAGTTCCCCCCTCCACTTT	CAYRNGGNSSPLHF